This record concerns one T cell receptor beta chain sequence. The data were obtained in a study of T cell responses to AZD1222 COVID-19 vaccine. Sequencing used immunoSEQ multiplex PCR; TCRdb keeps in-frame clones, though not all of them. The repertoire holds 130,000 or so clones, with roughly 92% as singletons. The sequence derives from an adult in good health. The material sequenced was peripheral blood, taken on day 0 of AZD1222 vaccination.

The chain's CDR3 is CASSLTVNNQPQHF. CDR3 sequence (DNA): TGTGCCAGCAGTTTGACAGTAAATAATCAGCCCCAGCATTTT. The chain couples TRBV6-6 to TRBJ1-5, with D tentatively TRBD1 (5 bases). This CDR3 contains 14 residues. V was pared by 4 bases and J by 4 bases, with 11 bases between. Germline-derived CDR1 and CDR2 are MNHNY and SVGAGI (reference sequence).